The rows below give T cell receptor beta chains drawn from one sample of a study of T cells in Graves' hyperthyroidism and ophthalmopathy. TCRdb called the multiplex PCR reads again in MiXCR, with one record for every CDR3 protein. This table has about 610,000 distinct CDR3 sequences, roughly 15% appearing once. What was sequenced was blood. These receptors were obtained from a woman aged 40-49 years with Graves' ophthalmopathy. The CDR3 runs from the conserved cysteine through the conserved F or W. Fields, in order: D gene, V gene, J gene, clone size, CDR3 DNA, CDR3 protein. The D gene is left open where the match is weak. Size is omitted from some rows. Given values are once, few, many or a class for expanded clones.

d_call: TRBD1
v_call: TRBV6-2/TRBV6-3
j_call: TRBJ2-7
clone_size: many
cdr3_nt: TGTGCCAGTATGGGACAGAACTACGAGCAGTACTTC
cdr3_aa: CASMGQNYEQYF

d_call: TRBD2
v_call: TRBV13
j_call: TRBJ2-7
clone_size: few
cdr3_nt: TGTGCCAGCAGCTTAGGCGGTAGCGGGAGTCTCTCCTACGAGCAGTACTTC
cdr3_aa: CASSLGGSGSLSYEQYF

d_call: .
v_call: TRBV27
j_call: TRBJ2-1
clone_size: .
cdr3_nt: TGTGCCAGCAGTTTGAGACAAAGCTCGAACAATGAGCAGTTCTTC
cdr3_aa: CASSLRQSSNNEQFF

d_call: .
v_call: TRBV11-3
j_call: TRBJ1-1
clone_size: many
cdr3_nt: TGTGCCAGCATCGGGGAGGGGAACACTGAAGCTTTCTTT
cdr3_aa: CASIGEGNTEAFF

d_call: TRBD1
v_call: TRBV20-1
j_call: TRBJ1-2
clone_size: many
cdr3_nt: TGCAGTGCTAGAGATCCCAGGACAGGGGAGGGAGGCTACACCTTC
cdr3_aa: CSARDPRTGEGGYTF

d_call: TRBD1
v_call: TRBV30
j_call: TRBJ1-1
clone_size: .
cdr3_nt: TGTGCCTGGAGTCTTTATCGAGGGGGCAGGAGGAACACTGAAGCTTTCTTT
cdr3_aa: CAWSLYRGGRRNTEAFF

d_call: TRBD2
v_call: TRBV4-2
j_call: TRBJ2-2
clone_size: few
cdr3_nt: TGTGCCAGCAGCCTGCGGGAGGTTGGAACCGGGGAGCTGTTTTTT
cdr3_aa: CASSLREVGTGELFF

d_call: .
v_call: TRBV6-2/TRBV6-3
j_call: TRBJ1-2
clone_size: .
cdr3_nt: TGTGCCAGCAGTTCTGAGAGCATCTATGGCTACACCTTC
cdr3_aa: CASSSESIYGYTF

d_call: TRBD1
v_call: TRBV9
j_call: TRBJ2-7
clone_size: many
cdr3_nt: TGTGCCAGCGGACAGGGAGCGGCCTACGAGCAGTACTTC
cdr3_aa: CASGQGAAYEQYF

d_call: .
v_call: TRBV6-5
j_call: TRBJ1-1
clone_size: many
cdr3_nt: TGTGCCAGCAGTTTCCAAAGAGTGAACACTGAAGCTTTCTTT
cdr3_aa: CASSFQRVNTEAFF

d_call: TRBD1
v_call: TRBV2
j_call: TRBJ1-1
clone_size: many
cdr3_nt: TGTGCCAGCAACGGACAGGGGCTTACTGAAGCTTTCTTT
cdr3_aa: CASNGQGLTEAFF

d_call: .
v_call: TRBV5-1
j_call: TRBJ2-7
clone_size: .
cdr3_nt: TGCGCCAGCAGCTTACAGGCCGCCTCCTACGAGCAGTACTTC
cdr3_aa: CASSLQAASYEQYF

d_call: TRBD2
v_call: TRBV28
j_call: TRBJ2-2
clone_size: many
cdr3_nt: TGTGCCAGCACCTCGGGACTAGCGGCGAACACCGGGGAGCTGTTTTTT
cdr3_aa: CASTSGLAANTGELFF

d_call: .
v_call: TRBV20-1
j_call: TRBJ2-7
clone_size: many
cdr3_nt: TGCAGTGCTAGGGTTGTGGGTGGGAACCACGAGCAGTACTTC
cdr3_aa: CSARVVGGNHEQYF

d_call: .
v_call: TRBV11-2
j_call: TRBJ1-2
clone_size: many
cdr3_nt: TGTGCCAGCAGTCCCCATCCGGGTGGCTACACCTTC
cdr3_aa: CASSPHPGGYTF

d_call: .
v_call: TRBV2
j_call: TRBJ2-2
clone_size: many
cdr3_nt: TGTGCCAGCAGCGTCGGGGATGCCGGGGAGCTGTTTTTT
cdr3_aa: CASSVGDAGELFF

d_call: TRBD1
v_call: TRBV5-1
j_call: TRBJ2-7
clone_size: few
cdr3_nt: TGCGCCAGCAGCTGGACAGGGGGCTACGAGCAGCACTTC
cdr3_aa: CASSWTGGYEQHF

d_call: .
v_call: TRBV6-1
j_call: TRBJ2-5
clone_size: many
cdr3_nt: TGTGCCAGCAGAGTAGCTTGGGGTGGGGAGACCCAGTACTTC
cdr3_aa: CASRVAWGGETQYF

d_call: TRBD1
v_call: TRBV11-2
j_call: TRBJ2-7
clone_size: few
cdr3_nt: TGTGCCAGCAGCTACAGAGGGGGACAGGGATACGAGCAGTACTTC
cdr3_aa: CASSYRGGQGYEQYF

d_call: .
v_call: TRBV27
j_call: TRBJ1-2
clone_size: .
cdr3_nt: TGTGCCAGCGGGGTGGGACACAACTATGGCTACACCTTC
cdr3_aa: CASGVGHNYGYTF

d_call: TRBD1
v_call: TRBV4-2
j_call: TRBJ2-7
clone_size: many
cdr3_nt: TGTGCCAGCAGCCAAGAGTTCGACAGGGTGTACGAGCAGTACTTC
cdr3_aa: CASSQEFDRVYEQYF

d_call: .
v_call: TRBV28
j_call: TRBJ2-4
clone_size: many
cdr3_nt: TGTGCCAGCACCTCTGGAGTAGACATTCAGTACTTC
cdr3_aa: CASTSGVDIQYF

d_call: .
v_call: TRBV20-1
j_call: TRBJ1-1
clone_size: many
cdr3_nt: TGCAGTGCTAGTGGGATTGGGACCCTGAACACTGAAGCTTTCTTT
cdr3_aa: CSASGIGTLNTEAFF

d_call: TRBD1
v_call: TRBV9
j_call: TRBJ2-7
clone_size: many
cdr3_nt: TGTGCCAGCAGCGTCGCAACCGGGACAGGGACTACCGAGCAGTACTTC
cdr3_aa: CASSVATGTGTTEQYF

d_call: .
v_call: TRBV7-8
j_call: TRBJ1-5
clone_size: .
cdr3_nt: TGTGCCAGCAGCTTAGCGCTGGTGACTCAGCCCCAGCATTTT
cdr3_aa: CASSLALVTQPQHF

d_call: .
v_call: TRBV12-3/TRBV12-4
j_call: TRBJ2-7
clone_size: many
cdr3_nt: TGTGCCAGCAGTTTGGTTCCCCTAGTCGGCTACGAGCAGTACTTC
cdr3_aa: CASSLVPLVGYEQYF